This entry features one T cell receptor beta chain sequence. Sequencing was performed with immunoSEQ multiplex PCR; in TCRdb, only in-frame clones are kept and a portion is missing. This sample has about 410,000 clones, with more than 80% found just once. The sample comes from a study of control samples from healthy donors and cancer patients. This clonotype originated in a man in his forties with head and neck cancer. The sample was PBMCs.

The CDR3 DNA is TGTGCGACAGGAAACACTGAAGCTTTCTTT. Protein product: CATGNTEAFF. The chain joins TRBV19 to TRBJ1-1; D might be TRBD1 (6 bases). CDR1 and CDR2 (germline): LNHDA, SQIVND (reference sequence). The length of the CDR3 is 10 residues. Supplemented by reference TRBV19 and TRBJ1-1, the full variable domain reads DGGITQSPKYLFRKEGQNVTLSCEQNLNHDAMYWYRQDPGQGLRLIYYSQIVNDFQKGDIAEGYSVSREKKESFPLTVTSAQKNPTAFYLCATGNTEAFFGQGTRLTVV.